This T cell receptor (beta chain) was captured by sequencing in a study of T cell repertoires in cytomegalovirus infection. Study overall: CMV infection and matching HLA type were both indicated by public TCR beta signatures. Study outcomes and limitations: HLA-C-restricted CMV clonotypes gave the most frequent clonotype in two of eight donors.

The CDR3 consists of 16 residues. Germline values: CDR1 SGHVS, CDR2 FNYEAQ. V was cut by 1 base and J by 5 bases, with 14 bases left in between. In its sample, this clonotype was seen a few times. No antigen is known for it. In TCRdb, the reads were re-called with MiXCR into one record per CDR3 protein. The sample holds around 310,000 distinct CDR3 sequences, roughly 15% seen once. V gene TRBV7-6 combines with J gene TRBJ2-2, with D perhaps matching TRBD1 (5 bases). Sequencing was performed on PBMCs. The receptor was derived from a human donor in good health (CMV status not recorded). Some clones in this sample may be carry-over from other donors' samples. The CDR3 sequence: CASSLVAGWLTGELFF. The DNA for the CDR3 is TGTGCCAGCAGCTTAGTAGCAGGGTGGTTGACCGGGGAGCTGTTTTTT.